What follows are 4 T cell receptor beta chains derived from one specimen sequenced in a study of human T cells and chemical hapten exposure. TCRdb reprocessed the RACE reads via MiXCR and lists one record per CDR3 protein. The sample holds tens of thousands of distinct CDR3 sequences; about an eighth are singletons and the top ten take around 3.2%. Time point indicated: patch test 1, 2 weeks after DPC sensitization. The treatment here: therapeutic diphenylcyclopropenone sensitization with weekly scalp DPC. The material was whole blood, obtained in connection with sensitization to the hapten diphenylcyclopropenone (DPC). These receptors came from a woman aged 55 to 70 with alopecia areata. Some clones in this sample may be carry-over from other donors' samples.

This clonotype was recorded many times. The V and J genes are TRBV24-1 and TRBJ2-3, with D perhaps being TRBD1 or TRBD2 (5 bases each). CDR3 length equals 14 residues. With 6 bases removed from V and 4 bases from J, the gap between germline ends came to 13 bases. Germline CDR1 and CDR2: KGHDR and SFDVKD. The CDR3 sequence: CATSFGMGADTQYF. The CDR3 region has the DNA TGTGCCACCAGTTTCGGCATGGGGGCAGATACGCAGTATTTT.

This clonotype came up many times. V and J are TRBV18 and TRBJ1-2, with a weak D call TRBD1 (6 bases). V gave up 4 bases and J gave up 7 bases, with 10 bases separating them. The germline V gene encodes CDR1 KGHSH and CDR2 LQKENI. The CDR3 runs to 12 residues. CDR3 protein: CASSRRGSGYTF. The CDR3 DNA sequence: TGTGCCAGCTCACGAAGGGGGTCTGGCTACACCTTC.

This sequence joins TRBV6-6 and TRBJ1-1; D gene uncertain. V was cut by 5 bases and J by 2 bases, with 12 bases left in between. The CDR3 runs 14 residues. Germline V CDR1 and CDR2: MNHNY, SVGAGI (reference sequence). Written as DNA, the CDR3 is TGTGCCAGCAGTCCGACCCTATTAAACACTGAAGCTTTCTTT. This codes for CASSPTLLNTEAFF.

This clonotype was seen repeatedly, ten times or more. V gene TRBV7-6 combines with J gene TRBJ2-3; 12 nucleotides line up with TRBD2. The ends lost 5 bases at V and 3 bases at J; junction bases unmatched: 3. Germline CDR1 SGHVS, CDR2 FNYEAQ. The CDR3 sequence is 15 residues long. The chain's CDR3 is CASSKGLAGTDTQYF. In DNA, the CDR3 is TGTGCCAGCAGCAAAGGACTAGCGGGGACAGATACGCAGTATTTT.